Shown below are 29 T cell receptor beta chains from a single sample sequenced in a study of blood T cell repertoires in COVID-19. Sequencing was performed with immunoSEQ multiplex PCR; in TCRdb, only in-frame clones are kept and a portion is missing. The sample gives about 260,000 clones, more than 75% of which show up once; approximately 1.4% is in the top ten. The sample consisted of peripheral blood. The receptors here all came from a woman aged 40 to 50 who had recovered from COVID-19.

The chain is built from TRBV7-6 and TRBJ2-2, with TRBD2 identical over 8 bases. The CDR3 is 16 residues long. V lost 1 base, J lost 13 bases, and 14 bases stayed unmatched. The germline CDR1 and CDR2 sequences are SGHVS and FNYEAQ. Here the CDR3 reads CASSLGIAGLTSRLFF. CDR3 coding DNA: TGTGCCAGCAGCTTAGGCATAGCGGGGCTGACGTCTAGGCTGTTTTTT.

V and J are TRBV11-2 and TRBJ2-7; 8 bases match TRBD2. CDR3 length equals 13 residues. J lost 7 bases, V lost 5 bases, and 7 bases had no gene match. Germline CDR1 reads SGHAT; CDR2 reads FQNNGV. CDR3 sequence reads: CASSPGGPGEQYF. In DNA, the CDR3 is TGTGCCAGCAGCCCGGGGGGGCCTGGAGAGCAGTACTTC.

The rearrangement joins TRBV7-8 to TRBJ1-2; D perhaps matches TRBD1 (5 bases). The CDR3 length is 16 residues. Germline V gene data show CDR1 as SGHVS and CDR2 as FQNEAQ. V was shortened by 8 bases and J by 7 bases, with 26 bases between the two germline ends. CDR3 loop: CASANPGGITFSGYTF. The DNA of the CDR3 is TGTGCCAGCGCCAACCCGGGGGGGATAACCTTTTCTGGCTACACCTTC. Drawing the rest from reference TRBV7-8 and TRBJ1-2, the complete variable domain is GAGVSQSPRYKVAKRGQDVALRCDPISGHVSLFWYQQALGQGPEFLTYFQNEAQLDKSGLPSDRFFAERPEGSVSTLKIQRTQQEDSAVYLCASANPGGITFSGYTFGSGTRLTVV.

The chain is built from TRBV25-1 and TRBJ1-2; no clear D gene. Germline lookup yields CDR1 MGHDK and CDR2 SYGVNS. The CDR3 is 11 residues long. V was shortened by 5 bases and J by 2 bases, with 3 bases between the two germline ends. CDR3 in DNA: TGTGCCAGCAGTCGGAACTATGGCTACACCTTC. The encoded protein is CASSRNYGYTF.

The genes are TRBV11-3 and TRBJ2-3; D not certain. The CDR3 loop spans 13 amino acids. The V end was cut by 8 bases, the J end by 6 bases, with 15 bases between. Germline assignment: CDR1 SGHNT and CDR2 YENEEA. CDR3 in amino acids: CASSPERRDTQYF. The CDR3 DNA is TGTGCCAGCTCTCCCGAACGGCGGGATACGCAGTATTTT.

This chain links TRBV2 with TRBJ2-5, with 16 bases aligning to TRBD2. The ends lost 7 bases at V and 0 bases at J; junction bases unmatched: 8. Germline CDR1 reads SNHLY; CDR2 reads FYNNEI. The CDR3 has 18 residues. The CDR3 sequence is CASTFTGTSGGDQETQYF. CDR3 DNA: TGTGCCAGCACCTTTACCGGGACTAGCGGGGGGGACCAAGAGACCCAGTACTTC. The full variable domain, completed using reference TRBV2 and TRBJ2-5, is EPEVTQTPSHQVTQMGQEVILRCVPISNHLYFYWYRQILGQKVEFLVSFYNNEISEKSEIFDDQFSVERPDGSNFTLKIRSTKLEDSAMYFCASTFTGTSGGDQETQYFGPGTRLLVL.

This clone was observed a single time. This chain uses TRBV20-1 with TRBJ1-2, with D unclear. The CDR3 totals 11 residues. Germline V gene sequence: CDR1 DFQATT, CDR2 SNEGSKA (reference sequence). Trimming pared 4 bases from V and 6 bases from J, leaving 9 bases between. The CDR3: CSAMGADGYTF. The CDR3 nucleotides read TGCAGTGCTATGGGTGCGGATGGCTACACCTTC.

Here the CDR3 reads CASSYSRQGGHEQYF. The CDR3 nucleotides are TGTGCCAGCAGTTACTCGAGGCAGGGAGGCCACGAGCAGTACTTC. This chain uses TRBV6-5 with TRBJ2-7; D perhaps matches TRBD2 (6 bases). Trimming took 0 bases from V and 5 from J, leaving 14 bases between them. From germline, CDR1 is MNHEY and CDR2 SVGAGI. This CDR3 has 15 residues.

CDR3 amino acids: CSASNQGGPAGKLFF. In nucleotides, the CDR3 is TGCAGTGCTAGTAACCAGGGAGGGCCTGCTGGTAAACTGTTTTTT. The genes are TRBV20-1 and TRBJ1-4; D possibly corresponds to TRBD1 (5 bases). From germline, CDR1 is DFQATT and CDR2 SNEGSKA (reference sequence). The V end was cut by 3 bases, the J end by 11 bases, with 22 bases between. The CDR3 has 15 amino acids.

CDR3 bases: TGTGCCAGTAGTCCAAGGGACAGGCCGAACACTGAAGCTTTCTTT. Protein: CASSPRDRPNTEAFF. V is TRBV19 and J is TRBJ1-1, with 8 nucleotides matching TRBD1. Germline loops: CDR1 LNHDA, CDR2 SQIVND (reference sequence). The CDR3 consists of 15 residues. J lost 1 base, V lost 5 bases, and 6 bases had no gene match.

The chain joins TRBV5-1 to TRBJ1-3; 7 nucleotides align to TRBD1. Germline loops: CDR1 SGHRS, CDR2 YFSETQ. The V gene end was trimmed by 4 bases and the J gene end by 2 bases; junction bases not matched to a gene: 6. This CDR3 region has 15 residues. Written as DNA, the CDR3 is TGCGCCAGCAGCGCCGGGACAGCTACTGGAAACACCATATATTTT. This encodes CASSAGTATGNTIYF.

This chain connects TRBV7-8 to TRBJ1-2; 10 bases map to TRBD1. J was trimmed by 4 bases and V by 6 bases; bases with no gene match: 11. This CDR3 comprises 16 residues. Germline CDR1 reads SGHVS; CDR2 reads FQNEAQ. CDR3 sequence reads: CASSSNPRTGGYGYTF. The CDR3 region has the DNA TGTGCCAGCAGTTCAAACCCCAGGACAGGGGGCTATGGCTACACCTTC.

The rearrangement links TRBV7-8 to TRBJ1-5; D not certain. Trimming took off 1 base at V and 3 bases at J, with 13 bases between the two ends. The CDR3 has 16 residues. Looked up from germline, CDR1 is SGHVS and CDR2 is FQNEAQ. The CDR3, as DNA: TGTGCCAGCAGCTTAGGATCCAGGAGGATCAATCAGCCCCAGCATTTT. It yields the protein CASSLGSRRINQPQHF.

The chain recombines TRBV27 with TRBJ1-3, with D uncertain. Trimming shortened V by 10 bases and J by 3 bases, and 13 bases separated the two germline ends. The length of the CDR3 is 13 residues. Per germline, CDR1 MNHEY and CDR2 SMNVEV (reference sequence). The CDR3 sequence: CATRAYYGNTIYF. The CDR3 DNA follows: TGTGCCACCCGAGCGTACTATGGAAACACCATATATTTT.

The chain uses TRBV27 and TRBJ2-3, with TRBD1 matching 9 bases. V was pared by 0 bases and J by 14 bases, with 6 bases of the junction left unmatched. CDR1 and CDR2 from the germline V gene are MNHEY and SMNVEV (reference sequence). The CDR3 contains 13 residues. The CDR3 region has the DNA TGTGCCAGCAGTTTATCACCGGGACAGGGTCCGTATTTT. Amino acids: CASSLSPGQGPYF.

The chain combines TRBV15 with TRBJ1-6, with 8 bases fitting TRBD1. V shed 2 bases and J 8 bases; nucleotides not matched to a gene: 2. Germline V gene lookup returns CDR1 LNHNV and CDR2 YYDKDF (reference sequence). The CDR3 has 14 residues. The CDR3 reads CATSRQGADSPLHF. Here the CDR3 DNA reads TGTGCCACCAGCAGACAGGGGGCTGATTCACCCCTCCACTTT. Together with reference TRBV15 and TRBJ1-6, the CDR3 gives the full variable domain: DAMVIQNPRYQVTQFGKPVTLSCSQTLNHNVMYWYQQKSSQAPKLLFHYYDKDFNNEADTPDNFQSRRPNTSFCFLDIRSPGLGDTAMYLCATSRQGADSPLHFGNGTRLTVT.

The chain has TRBV3-1 (or the pseudogene TRBV3-2) and TRBJ1-1; 8 nucleotides line up with TRBD1. V lost 4 bases and J lost 1; bases outside the gene matches: 5. CDR1 is LGHDT and CDR2 is YNNKEL in the germline V gene (reference sequence). This CDR3 region has 15 residues. CDR3 nucleotides: TGTGCCAGCAGCCCTTCGGACAGGGCGAACACTGAAGCTTTCTTT. It is translated as CASSPSDRANTEAFF.

This rearrangement joins TRBV9 to TRBJ2-5; D perhaps matches TRBD2 (6 bases). V was trimmed by 2 bases and J by 5 bases, leaving 13 bases between them. Germline V gives CDR1 SGDLS, CDR2 YYNGEE. This CDR3 has 14 residues. CDR3 sequence (DNA): TGTGCCAGCAGCGTCCGGAGGGGAGGCGAGACCCAGTACTTC. Protein sequence: CASSVRRGGETQYF.

This clone was found a few times. The genes are TRBV7-8 and TRBJ2-7, with 9 bases matching TRBD1. Trimming removed 1 base from V and 3 bases from J; junction bases left unmatched: 4. The length of the CDR3 is 15 residues. CDR1 and CDR2 (germline): SGHVS, FQNEAQ. The CDR3: CASSLGQGVYYEQYF. In DNA, the CDR3 is TGTGCCAGCAGCTTAGGACAGGGGGTTTACTACGAGCAGTACTTC.

The chain couples TRBV19 to TRBJ1-5, with a weak D call TRBD1 (6 bases). The CDR3 runs 20 residues. Trimming cost V 1 base and J 0 bases, with 22 bases left between them. The germline CDR1 and CDR2 sequences are LNHDA and SQIVND (reference sequence). CDR3 in amino acids: CASSIGLGRGAPPSNQPQHF. The CDR3 nucleotides are TGTGCCAGTAGTATAGGACTGGGGCGGGGGGCACCCCCTAGCAATCAGCCCCAGCATTTT.

V gene TRBV9 combines with J gene TRBJ2-1; D gene uncertain. V lost 1 base and J 4 bases, leaving 3 bases between the germline ends. The CDR3 consists of 12 residues. CDR1 SGDLS and CDR2 YYNGEE come from the germline V gene. Written as DNA, the CDR3 is TGTGCCAGCAGCGTACAGTACAATGAGCAGTTCTTC. Its protein product is CASSVQYNEQFF.

The chain couples TRBV27 to TRBJ2-2; D might be TRBD2 (5 bases). The germline V gene has CDR1 MNHEY and CDR2 SMNVEV (reference sequence). This CDR3 has 13 amino acids. Trimming stripped 4 bases from V and 5 bases from J, with 8 bases between. As DNA, the CDR3 is TGTGCCAGCAGTTCCTCGGGGACCGGGGAGCTGTTTTTT. This translates into CASSSSGTGELFF.

The V gene is TRBV9, the J gene TRBJ1-1; TRBD1 might be the D (6 bases). V shed 6 bases and J shed 1 base, with 13 bases lying between them. CDR1 and CDR2 from the germline V gene are SGDLS and YYNGEE. The CDR3 has 14 amino acids. The CDR3 coding sequence is TGTGCCAGCACCACAGGGCTCCGGAACACTGAAGCTTTCTTT. Its protein product is CASTTGLRNTEAFF.

The chain is built from TRBV29-1 and TRBJ2-5; 7 bases map to TRBD2. Germline lookup yields CDR1 SQVTM and CDR2 ANQGSEA. The length of the CDR3 is 12 residues. V shed 6 bases, J shed 5 bases, and the junction held 6 bases outside the gene matches. In nucleotides, the CDR3 is TGCAGCGTCGGGGGGTGGGGTGAGACCCAGTACTTC. This gives the protein CSVGGWGETQYF.

Here the CDR3 reads CASSPRTGMDGEAFF. CDR3 DNA sequence: TGTGCCAGCTCACCACGGACAGGGATGGATGGGGAAGCTTTCTTT. The chain employs TRBV18 and TRBJ1-1; TRBD1 matches 8 bases. Losses at the gene ends were 1 base for V and 8 bases for J; bases not matched to a gene: 9. The germline gives CDR1 KGHSH, CDR2 LQKENI. The CDR3 is 15 amino acids.

The rearrangement links TRBV6-5 to TRBJ1-5; D gene ambiguous. The CDR3 is made up of 13 amino acids. V was shortened by 4 bases and J by 6 bases, with 10 bases between the two germline ends. Looked up from germline, CDR1 is MNHEY and CDR2 is SVGAGI. As DNA, the CDR3 is TGTGCCAGCAGTTCCCGGGAGGGTCAGCCCCAGCATTTT. Protein sequence: CASSSREGQPQHF.

This clone has just one count. Here the CDR3 reads CASSLVPSTRGGWDEQFF. CDR3 coding DNA: TGTGCCAGCAGCTTAGTGCCCTCGACCCGAGGGGGATGGGATGAGCAGTTCTTC. J is TRBJ2-1 and V is TRBV11-2, with D maybe TRBD1 (6 bases). The CDR3 loop spans 18 amino acids. CDR1 and CDR2 (germline): SGHAT, FQNNGV. V dropped 1 base and J dropped 8 bases, with 24 bases sitting between them.

This chain connects TRBV9 to TRBJ1-1, with D perhaps TRBD1 (5 bases). The CDR3 covers 17 residues. V gave up 0 bases and J gave up 3 bases, with 18 bases separating them. In germline, CDR1 is SGDLS, CDR2 YYNGEE. The CDR3 spells CASSVATGVGRDTEAFF. The CDR3, as DNA: TGTGCCAGCAGCGTAGCTACGGGGGTGGGTCGGGACACTGAAGCTTTCTTT.

The chain combines TRBV3-1 (or the pseudogene TRBV3-2) with TRBJ1-1; D uncertain. The germline V gene encodes CDR1 LGHDT and CDR2 YNNKEL (reference sequence). V was shortened by 4 bases and J by 4 bases, with 10 bases between the two germline ends. CDR3 size: 13 residues. The CDR3 loop reads CASSRGLATEAFF. DNA of the CDR3: TGTGCCAGCAGCCGAGGGCTCGCCACTGAAGCTTTCTTT.